This T cell receptor beta chain was recovered during a study of cytomegalovirus exposure and HLA in healthy donors. The PCR had 60 Vbeta and 13 Jbeta primers. Libraries were prepared by immunoSEQ multiplex PCR; TCRdb keeps only in-frame clonotypes and omits some of them. Of roughly 100,000 clones in the sample, 65% to 80% are singletons; the top ten hold 3% to 4.5%. The sequenced material came from PBMCs. The source is a man in his sixties in good health and CMV-seronegative.

The DNA for the CDR3 is TGTGCCAGCAGCTTATCGGCGGGGGAGGTCTACACCTTC. Its protein is CASSLSAGEVYTF. This chain uses TRBV13 with TRBJ1-2; a possible D gene is TRBD1 (5 bases). The germline gives CDR1 PRHDT, CDR2 FYEKMQ (reference sequence). V was shortened by 2 bases and J by 10 bases, with 14 bases between the two germline ends. CDR3 size: 13 residues.